This record looks at one T cell receptor (beta chain) sequence and its context. Documented time point: newly diagnosed GD, antithyroid drugs for less than 3 months. There was RNA extracted from PBMCs, and the TCR library was made from it. Those enrolled as patients came out of an endocrinology department in Xi'an, China. Germline V gene sequence: CDR1 SGHRS, CDR2 YFSETQ. This CDR3 spans 15 amino acids. Trimming removed 3 bases at V and 0 bases at J, with 7 bases between. This entry comes from a study of regulatory T cells in long-lasting Graves disease. According to the study, TCR beta libraries were built with iRepertoire HTBI primers and CDR3-region Arm-PCR. Using its own MiXCR run on the multiplex PCR reads, TCRdb lists one record per CDR3 protein. The table has about 470,000 distinct CDR3 sequences, under 20% seen once. These records were also assigned to another study, of T cells in Graves' hyperthyroidism and ophthalmopathy. As that report states: Each diagnosis was grounded in clinical symptoms, serum thyroxine and TRAb, thyroid ultrasound, and orbital computed tomography.

This TCR was sampled from a man between 40 and 49 years old with Graves disease. Here the sequenced sample was peripheral blood mononuclear cells (PBMCs), taken at new diagnosis, from a patient treated with antithyroid drugs. The chain recombines TRBV5-1 with TRBJ2-6, with D uncertain. The CDR3 reads CASSSVDSGANVLTF. In nucleotides, the CDR3 is TGCGCCAGCAGCTCGGTTGACTCTGGGGCCAACGTCCTGACTTTC.